This TCR beta chain was recorded in a study of OX40 agonist ivuxolimab in advanced cancers. Study-wide background: Age averaged around 58 years (range about 23 to 80), and more than 80% were male. Eligibility admitted prior anti-PD-1, anti-PD-L1 or anti-CTLA-4 therapy; about 40% had some. Three patients responded partially, comprising one with hepatocellular carcinoma and two with cutaneous melanoma.

V was clipped by 4 bases and J by 6 bases, with 3 bases between them. Germline loops: CDR1 LGHNA, CDR2 YSLEER. The CDR3 is 11 residues long. Profiling relied on immunoSEQ multiplex PCR, and the TCRdb table lists in-frame clones only, not all of them. The table has approximately 73,000 clones, about 89% seen once. Turning to this clone: Its antigen is still unknown.

Points from the study as a whole: Both blood CD4+ and CD8+ T cells showed clonal growth by week 6 at 0.1 to 3.0 mg/kg.

The V call is TRBV4-3, the J call TRBJ2-2; no clear D. Specimen: CD4+ or CD8+ T cells sorted from blood, collected in a trial of the OX40 agonist ivuxolimab. This TCR was recovered from an adult with an advanced solid tumor such as melanoma, head and neck, liver or kidney cancer. The CDR3 protein is CASSLPGELFF. As DNA, the CDR3 is TGCGCCAGCAGCCTCCCCGGGGAGCTGTTTTTT.